These T cell receptor beta chains were read from a single sample in a study of T cells in Graves' hyperthyroidism and ophthalmopathy. TCRdb ran MiXCR on the multiplex PCR reads and lists one entry per CDR3 protein. This table has approximately 410,000 distinct CDR3 sequences, roughly an eighth appearing once. Sequencing was performed on blood. All receptors derive from a young woman with Graves' hyperthyroidism. Each CDR3 is given with its conserved first and last residue. D genes are given only for firm matches. Expanded clones are given a class, and other clones once, few, many or no size at all.

TGTGCCAGCAGCTCGGACAGCTACAATGAGCAGTTCTTC	CASSSDSYNEQFF	-	TRBV5-6	TRBJ2-1	-
TGTGCCAGCAGCTTAGTGACAGGGTACGGGTACGAGCAGTACTTC	CASSLVTGYGYEQYF	-	TRBV7-9	TRBJ2-7	TRBD1
TGTGCCAGCAGAGGGACAGTTAGAGGAGAGCAGTACTTC	CASRGTVRGEQYF	many	TRBV28	TRBJ2-7	TRBD1
TGTGCCAGCAGCCCTCAGACAGGGGGTAATACGCAGTATTTT	CASSPQTGGNTQYF	-	TRBV7-9	TRBJ2-3	TRBD1
TGTGCCTGTTCATCAGTAGCGGTCCACAATGAGCAGTTCTTC	CACSSVAVHNEQFF	few	TRBV19	TRBJ2-1	-
TGTGCCTGGAGTGTCAAGGCCGGGACAGGGGGGACTGAAGCTTTCTTT	CAWSVKAGTGGTEAFF	many	TRBV30	TRBJ1-1	TRBD1
TGCGCCAGCAGCTTGGCCCTGACTAGCGGGAGAGGGACCGGGGAGCTGTTTTTT	CASSLALTSGRGTGELFF	few	TRBV5-1	TRBJ2-2	TRBD2
TGTGCCAGCAGCCCCCTAGCGGCGAGTGCCTCTGACATTCAGTACTTC	CASSPLAASASDIQYF	many	TRBV7-2	TRBJ2-4	TRBD2
TGTGCCAGCAGCTTAGCCCCCGGGACAGGGAACGAGCAGTACTTC	CASSLAPGTGNEQYF	-	TRBV7-9	TRBJ2-7	TRBD1
TGTGCCAGCAGCAGTTCAGGGATTCGGAACACTGAAGCTTTCTTT	CASSSSGIRNTEAFF	many	TRBV7-8	TRBJ1-1	-
TGTGCCAGCAGCCGTGCGGGAGTTGTCACAGATACGCAGTATTTT	CASSRAGVVTDTQYF	many	TRBV7-3	TRBJ2-3	TRBD2
TGTGCCAGCAGCACGGACAGGGGCCCTTGGGAGCAGTACTTC	CASSTDRGPWEQYF	many	TRBV7-2	TRBJ2-7	TRBD1
TGTGCCAGCAGTCCTGGGACTAGCGGGGTCAAGCAGTTCTTC	CASSPGTSGVKQFF	many	TRBV27	TRBJ2-1	TRBD2
TGTGCCAGCAGCTTAGCGCACTTGGGTCGGGAGCAGTTCTTC	CASSLAHLGREQFF	many	TRBV7-2	TRBJ2-1	-
TGCAGTGTTGACGCCGGGACTCGGAACACCATATATTTT	CSVDAGTRNTIYF	few	TRBV20-1	TRBJ1-3	-
TGTGCCAGCAGTCGATCAGGGGGCGGCTACGAGCAGTACTTC	CASSRSGGGYEQYF	many	TRBV12-3/TRBV12-4	TRBJ2-7	TRBD1
TGCGCCAGCAGCCGAGGACAGAAGGACGAGCAGTACTTC	CASSRGQKDEQYF	few	TRBV5-1	TRBJ2-7	-
TGTGCCAGCAGTTACTTAGGGTACACCGGGGAGCTGTTTTTT	CASSYLGYTGELFF	many	TRBV6-2/TRBV6-3	TRBJ2-2	-
TGTGCCAGCAGTTACTCGAGCCCCGATCAGCCCCAGCATTTT	CASSYSSPDQPQHF	many	TRBV6-2/TRBV6-3	TRBJ1-5	-
TGTGCCAGCAGTTTATTTGCCACGATGAACACTGAAGCTTTCTTT	CASSLFATMNTEAFF	many	TRBV27	TRBJ1-1	-
TGCAGTGCTAGCTGGACCTCCTACGAGCAGTACTTC	CSASWTSYEQYF	many	TRBV20-1	TRBJ2-7	-
TGTGCCTGGAGTGAGGGGGTCGAGCAGTTCTTC	CAWSEGVEQFF	many	TRBV30	TRBJ2-1	-
TGTGCCAGCAGTGGAGTGGGTAGCTGGAGGACAGATACGCAGTATTTT	CASSGVGSWRTDTQYF	many	TRBV2	TRBJ2-3	-
TGTGCCAGCAGTTCTACTGGGGACGGCAGTGGCTACACCTTC	CASSSTGDGSGYTF	many	TRBV12-3/TRBV12-4	TRBJ1-2	-
TGTGCCAGCAGCTTTCAAACCCCGGGACAGGGGTTTGGCTACACCTTC	CASSFQTPGQGFGYTF	-	TRBV7-2	TRBJ1-2	TRBD1
TGTGCCAGCAGCGTGGAAGGACTAGCGGGAGTTCCTGGGGGGGCAGATACGCAGTATTTT	CASSVEGLAGVPGGADTQYF	few	TRBV5-6	TRBJ2-3	TRBD2
TGCGCCAGCAGTGAGGGTCGCAATCAGCCCCAGCATTTT	CASSEGRNQPQHF	-	TRBV10-2	TRBJ1-5	-
TGTGCCAGCAGCTCCCAGACAGGGGGTGGTGGCGAGCAGTACTTC	CASSSQTGGGGEQYF	many	TRBV7-2	TRBJ2-7	TRBD1
TGTGCCAGCAGCCAAGACCAGGGTGACACTGAAGCTTTCTTT	CASSQDQGDTEAFF	many	TRBV4-2	TRBJ1-1	-
TGTGCCTGGAACAGGCTAGCGGGAATCGGTGAGCAGTTCTTC	CAWNRLAGIGEQFF	many	TRBV30	TRBJ2-1	TRBD2
TGTGCCAGCAGTTTTGGCGGGTCGACCTACGAGCAGTACTTC	CASSFGGSTYEQYF	few	TRBV12-3/TRBV12-4	TRBJ2-7	-
TGTGCCAGCACCCTCGGGAGTCAGCCCCAGCATTTT	CASTLGSQPQHF	few	TRBV7-9	TRBJ1-5	-
TGTGCCAGCAGCCAAGATCGGTGGCGGCGGGTTCCCTCCGAGCAGTACTTC	CASSQDRWRRVPSEQYF	many	TRBV3-1	TRBJ2-7	-
TGTGCCAGCAGCCAAGTGTCTTTCGGCTACACCTTC	CASSQVSFGYTF	many	TRBV12-3/TRBV12-4	TRBJ1-2	-
TGCGCCAGCAGCCATTCACCGGGAGGGCAAGAGACCCAGTACTTC	CASSHSPGGQETQYF	few	TRBV4-1	TRBJ2-5	TRBD2
TGTGCCAGCAGTTCAGCCGGGACTAGCGGGACAGATACGCAGTATTTT	CASSSAGTSGTDTQYF	many	TRBV12-3/TRBV12-4	TRBJ2-3	TRBD2
TGTGCCAGCAGCGTGCCGGGACAGGGCTACAATGAGCAGTTCTTC	CASSVPGQGYNEQFF	few	TRBV5-5	TRBJ2-1	TRBD1
TGTGCCAGCAGCGCGGGACAGGAGATCAATCAGCCCCAGCATTTT	CASSAGQEINQPQHF	few	TRBV2	TRBJ1-5	TRBD1
TGTGCCATCAGCCGAGGGGGTCAGGGTAACACCGGGGAGCTGTTTTTT	CAISRGGQGNTGELFF	many	TRBV10-3	TRBJ2-2	-
TGTGCCAGCAGTTTATCGGACCCTTGGCAGAGCCACCAAGAGACCCAGTACTTC	CASSLSDPWQSHQETQYF	many	TRBV27	TRBJ2-5	-
TGTGCCAGCAGCGCCTCCGGGACAGGGTTGGCTGGCTACACCTTC	CASSASGTGLAGYTF	many	TRBV7-2	TRBJ1-2	TRBD1
TGTGCCAGCAGCCACGGAGATTCACCCCTCCACTTT	CASSHGDSPLHF	many	TRBV3-1	TRBJ1-6	-
TGTGCCAGCAGCTTTAGGCGGGACGAGCAGTACTTC	CASSFRRDEQYF	many	TRBV7-2	TRBJ2-7	-
TGCGCCAGCAGCCAAGGACCCGGAGGAAGGGTTGGCTACACCTTC	CASSQGPGGRVGYTF	many	TRBV4-1	TRBJ1-2	-
TGCAGTGCAACCAGGGTTAATCAGCCCCAGCATTTT	CSATRVNQPQHF	-	TRBV20-1	TRBJ1-5	-
TGCGCCAGCAGCCAGCCGGGAGGGACCGGGGAGCTGTTTTTT	CASSQPGGTGELFF	few	TRBV4-3	TRBJ2-2	TRBD2
TGTGCCAGCAGTTCCGCCGGGGAGACCCAGTACTTC	CASSSAGETQYF	-	TRBV6-5	TRBJ2-5	-
TGTGCCAGCAGTTTTGACAGGGGAGGTACCGGGGAGCTGTTTTTT	CASSFDRGGTGELFF	-	TRBV12-3/TRBV12-4	TRBJ2-2	TRBD1
TGTGCCAGCAGTTCTAGTCTCGGCCCATCATTAGGAGCGCCGACCTACAATGAGCAGTTCTTC	CASSSSLGPSLGAPTYNEQFF	-	TRBV6-2/TRBV6-3	TRBJ2-1	-
TGTGCCAGCAGCCCCCGGGACACCTATTCGGTAAACTATGGCTACACCTTC	CASSPRDTYSVNYGYTF	many	TRBV7-9	TRBJ1-2	-
TGTGCCAGCAGCTTGGGTTTCGGAGACTACGAGCAGTACTTC	CASSLGFGDYEQYF	many	TRBV5-5	TRBJ2-7	-
TGTGCTAGTGGCCCTCCGGGGGCCATGAACACTGAAGCTTTCTTT	CASGPPGAMNTEAFF	few	TRBV12-5	TRBJ1-1	-